This T cell receptor beta chain emerged from a study of cytomegalovirus exposure and HLA in healthy donors. Study outcomes and limitations: An observed cluster of highly shared sequence variants was recorded as a likely sequencing artifact. The authors listed around 150 TCR beta chains as cytomegalovirus-associated.

Germline V gene sequence: CDR1 SGHDT, CDR2 YYEEEE. The ends were cut back, 0 bases at V and 8 bases at J, with 20 bases in the middle. CDR3 size: 16 residues. PCR used 60 Vbeta primers and 13 Jbeta primers. Clones were sequenced by immunoSEQ multiplex PCR, and TCRdb holds only the in-frame ones, with some missing. The sample has about 64,000 clones; about 80% are singletons. This clone was detected only a few times. Its antigen is currently unknown. The clonotype was recovered from a man in his late teens or twenties in good health and CMV-seropositive. Sequencing input: PBMCs. The rearrangement joins TRBV5-6 to TRBJ1-2; D is unresolved. For the CDR3, the DNA is TGTGCCAGCAGCTTGGACGGGGTCCCGTCGTTTTACGGCTACACCTTC. This gives the protein CASSLDGVPSFYGYTF. Variable domain in full (rest from reference TRBV5-6 and TRBJ1-2): DAGVTQSPTHLIKTRGQQVTLRCSPKSGHDTVSWYQQALGQGPQFIFQYYEEEERQRGNFPDRFSGHQFPNYSSELNVNALLLGDSALYLCASSLDGVPSFYGYTFGSGTRLTVV.